These 22 T cell receptor beta chains share one sample of origin, sequenced in a study of shared clonotypes between healthy human individuals. TCRdb keeps only in-frame clones here, not all; method: immunoSEQ multiplex PCR. The data contain approximately 2.3 million clones, 80% to 95% of them singletons. Material for sequencing was naive CD4+ T cells from PBMCs. Described subset: CD45RA+ positively selected. Every receptor here comes from a man aged 18 to 29 in good health. Some clones in this sample may be carry-over from other donors' samples.

The rearrangement joins TRBV6-6 to TRBJ2-7; tentative D call: TRBD1 (5 bases). V was shortened by 0 bases and J by 2 bases, with 11 bases between the two germline ends. This CDR3 is 15 amino acids long. Germline lookup yields CDR1 MNHNY and CDR2 SVGAGI (reference sequence). The CDR3 is CASSYSRPGTYEQYF. DNA for the CDR3: TGTGCCAGCAGTTACTCGAGACCAGGGACCTACGAGCAGTACTTC.

The J gene is TRBJ1-2, the V gene TRBV16; the D gene is possibly TRBD1 (5 bases). V lost 0 bases, J lost 8 bases, and 13 bases lay in between. Per germline, CDR1 KGHSY and CDR2 FQNENV. This CDR3 has 14 residues. This CDR3 is CASSQSIQGQGYTF. Written as DNA, the CDR3 is TGTGCCAGCAGCCAATCGATTCAGGGTCAGGGCTACACCTTC.

V usage is TRBV11-3 and J usage is TRBJ2-1; D gene uncertain. The CDR3 covers 13 residues. In germline, CDR1 is SGHNT, CDR2 YENEEA. V lost 5 bases and J 10 bases, leaving 15 bases between the germline ends. The CDR3 DNA reads as TGTGCCAGCAGCAGGACCCCCTACGGGGAGCAGTTCTTC. Amino acids: CASSRTPYGEQFF. Variable domain in full (rest from reference TRBV11-3 and TRBJ2-1): EAGVVQSPRYKIIEKKQPVAFWCNPISGHNTLYWYLQNLGQGPELLIRYENEEAVDDSQLPKDRFSAERLKGVDSTLKIQPAELGDSAVYLCASSRTPYGEQFFGPGTRLTVL.

The chain employs TRBV6-5 and TRBJ1-4; D may be TRBD1 (6 bases). V gave up 0 bases and J gave up 10 bases, with 15 bases separating them. Germline V lookup: CDR1 MNHEY, CDR2 SVGAGI. The CDR3 sequence is 15 residues long. In DNA form, the CDR3 reads TGTGCCAGCAGTTACTCGAGGGATGGAGGGGGAAAACTGTTTTTT. Translation gives CASSYSRDGGGKLFF.

The CDR3 protein is CASSSLRTTGELFF. The CDR3 nucleotides read TGTGCCAGCAGCTCGCTACGAACCACCGGGGAGCTGTTTTTT. The chain employs TRBV7-3 and TRBJ2-2, with unresolved D. The CDR3 covers 14 residues. Germline CDR1 and CDR2: SGHTA and FQGTGA. Trimming pared 4 bases from V and 4 bases from J, leaving 10 bases between.

The chain has TRBV5-6 and TRBJ1-4; no reliable D call. CDR3 length: 13 amino acids. Germline CDR1 reads SGHDT; CDR2 reads YYEEEE. V dropped 5 bases and J dropped 6 bases, with 11 bases sitting between them. For the CDR3, the DNA is TGTGCCAGCAGTTTTGAAAGGGATGAAAAACTGTTTTTT. It is translated as CASSFERDEKLFF.

V is TRBV5-5 and J is TRBJ1-2; D gene ambiguous. The CDR3 sequence is 13 residues long. The germline V and J ends were trimmed by 4 bases and 4 bases, with 11 bases remaining between them. From germline, CDR1 is SGHKS and CDR2 YYEKEE (reference sequence). The chain's CDR3 is CASSPELGYGYTF. In DNA form, the CDR3 reads TGTGCCAGCAGCCCGGAGTTGGGCTATGGCTACACCTTC. Together with reference TRBV5-5 and TRBJ1-2, the CDR3 gives the full variable domain: DAGVTQSPTHLIKTRGQQVTLRCSPISGHKSVSWYQQVLGQGPQFIFQYYEKEERGRGNFPDRFSARQFPNYSSELNVNALLLGDSALYLCASSPELGYGYTFGSGTRLTVV.

This clone has more than one count but fewer than ten. The chain joins TRBV5-8 to TRBJ1-1; D call uncertain. The V end lost 0 bases, the J end lost 11 bases, and 11 bases lay between the germline ends. The germline V gene has CDR1 SGHTS and CDR2 YDEGEE. The CDR3 loop spans 12 amino acids. For the CDR3, the DNA is TGTGCCAGCAGCTTGGCCGCATTCAGGGCTTTCTTT. Protein: CASSLAAFRAFF.

The rearrangement links TRBV14 to TRBJ1-4; D gene uncertain. CDR1 is SGHDN, CDR2 FVKESK, per germline. V dropped 1 base and J dropped 3 bases, with 9 bases sitting between them. The CDR3 consists of 15 residues. For the CDR3, the DNA is TGTGCCAGCAGCCAAGCCGGCCCTTCTAATGAAAAACTGTTTTTT. Translated: CASSQAGPSNEKLFF.

The chain joins TRBV5-4 to TRBJ2-5; possibly TRBD1 or TRBD2 for D (6 bases each). The CDR3 has 15 residues. Trimming took 3 bases from V and 2 from J, leaving 14 bases between them. Germline CDR1 reads SGHNT; CDR2 reads YYREEE (reference sequence). CDR3 nucleotide sequence: TGTGCCAGCAGCTCTGGGGGGCAGACTCAAGAGACCCAGTACTTC. Translated: CASSSGGQTQETQYF.

V is TRBV5-1 and J is TRBJ1-1; D remains unclear. The CDR3 is made up of 15 amino acids. CDR1 and CDR2 (germline): SGHRS, YFSETQ. Trimming took 0 bases from V and 1 from J, leaving 10 bases between them. CDR3 loop: CASSLERAENTEAFF. The CDR3 DNA sequence: TGCGCCAGCAGCTTGGAAAGGGCGGAGAACACTGAAGCTTTCTTT.

The chain joins TRBV28 to TRBJ1-2; weak D call: TRBD1 (5 bases). V was pared by 3 bases and J by 8 bases, with 16 bases between. CDR1 is MDHEN, CDR2 SYDVKM, per germline. The CDR3 is 14 amino acids. CDR3 nucleotides: TGTGCCAGCAGTTTCAGACAGATCCTTTTCGGCTACACCTTC. Translation gives CASSFRQILFGYTF.

The chain carries TRBV5-1 and TRBJ1-1, with a weak D call TRBD1 (6 bases). Germline values: CDR1 SGHRS, CDR2 YFSETQ. This CDR3 comprises 15 residues. V was cut by 4 bases and J by 5 bases, with 18 bases left in between. This chain's CDR3 is CASSDTGARGTEAFF. CDR3 bases: TGCGCCAGCAGCGATACGGGGGCAAGAGGGACTGAAGCTTTCTTT.

The chain joins TRBV28 to TRBJ2-7; D remains ambiguous. CDR3 length equals 14 residues. Between the trimmed V and J ends, which lost 5 bases and 0 bases, there was a span of 11 bases. Looked up from germline, CDR1 is MDHEN and CDR2 is SYDVKM. The CDR3 sequence: CASSRADFSYEQYF. The CDR3 DNA is TGTGCCAGCAGTCGCGCCGATTTCTCCTACGAGCAGTACTTC.

The chain has TRBV28 and TRBJ2-1; the D gene is possibly TRBD1 (5 bases). This CDR3 has 16 amino acids. CDR1 is MDHEN, CDR2 SYDVKM, per germline. The V and J ends lost 4 bases and 4 bases respectively, with 17 bases between them. CDR3 region: CASSSPSGRGYNEQFF. The CDR3 DNA follows: TGTGCCAGCAGTTCCCCCTCTGGAAGGGGATACAATGAGCAGTTCTTC.

The V gene is TRBV5-1, the J gene TRBJ2-2; 10 nucleotides line up with TRBD2. J was trimmed by 8 bases and V by 4 bases; bases with no gene match: 8. Per the germline V gene, CDR1 is SGHRS and CDR2 is YFSETQ. The CDR3 runs 15 residues. The CDR3 region has the DNA TGCGCCAGCAGCCCGGATCTAGCGGGAGAGGGGGAGCTGTTTTTT. It specifies CASSPDLAGEGELFF.

The V call is TRBV30, the J call TRBJ2-5; D not resolved. Germline assignment: CDR1 GTSNPN and CDR2 SVGIG (reference sequence). Trimming took off 5 bases at V and 5 bases at J, with 6 bases between the two ends. The CDR3 is 10 residues long. The CDR3 loop reads CAWGPETQYF. CDR3 DNA sequence: TGTGCCTGGGGACCGGAGACCCAGTACTTC.

The J gene is TRBJ2-7, the V gene TRBV11-1; D tentatively reads TRBD1 or TRBD2 (5 bases each). The CDR3 runs 12 residues. The V and J ends lost 5 bases and 6 bases respectively, with 11 bases between them. Germline V gives CDR1 SGHAT, CDR2 FQDESV (reference sequence). This CDR3 is CASSPAGTEQYF. In nucleotides, the CDR3 is TGTGCCAGCAGCCCAGCCGGGACCGAGCAGTACTTC.

As to this clone: Other DNA sequences in this specimen translate into the identical CDR3. This chain connects TRBV9 to TRBJ1-4, with 8 bases aligning to TRBD1. V lost 4 bases to trimming and J lost 3 bases; unmatched junction nucleotides: 2. Germline V CDR1 and CDR2: SGDLS, YYNGEE. The CDR3 has 14 residues. The CDR3 coding sequence is TGTGCCAGCAGCCCGACAGGGGCTAATGAAAAACTGTTTTTT. Its translation is CASSPTGANEKLFF. The variable domain in full, with the rest retrieved from reference TRBV9 and TRBJ1-4, is DSGVTQTPKHLITATGQRVTLRCSPRSGDLSVYWYQQSLDQGLQFLIQYYNGEERAKGNILERFSAQQFPDLHSELNLSSLELGDSALYFCASSPTGANEKLFFGSGTQLSVL.

This clone was seen a few times. The chain is built from TRBV2 and TRBJ1-1, with TRBD1 matching 7 bases. The CDR3 length is 15 residues. V shed 6 bases, J shed 0 bases, and the junction held 7 bases outside the gene matches. Germline CDR1 and CDR2: SNHLY and FYNNEI. The CDR3 DNA sequence: TGTGCCAGCAGCCGACAGGGCTCAATGAACACTGAAGCTTTCTTT. Translation gives CASSRQGSMNTEAFF.

This chain connects TRBV7-2 to TRBJ1-1; D possibly corresponds to TRBD1 (6 bases). Germline CDR1 is SGHTA and CDR2 is FQGNSA. Trimming left V 2 bases short and J 1 base short, with 11 bases between. This CDR3 comprises 15 residues. DNA for the CDR3: TGTGCCAGCAGCTTATTGGGGGCTGGGAACACTGAAGCTTTCTTT. Amino acid sequence: CASSLLGAGNTEAFF.

The table lists this clone with a count of one. The genes are TRBV5-1 and TRBJ2-1; 7 bases align to TRBD2. From germline, CDR1 is SGHRS and CDR2 YFSETQ. V trimming: 2 bases; J trimming: 1 base; junction bases outside the gene matches: 3. The CDR3 is 15 residues long. CDR3 amino acids: CASSFGGLSYNEQFF. The CDR3 DNA follows: TGCGCCAGCAGCTTTGGGGGACTATCCTACAATGAGCAGTTCTTC.